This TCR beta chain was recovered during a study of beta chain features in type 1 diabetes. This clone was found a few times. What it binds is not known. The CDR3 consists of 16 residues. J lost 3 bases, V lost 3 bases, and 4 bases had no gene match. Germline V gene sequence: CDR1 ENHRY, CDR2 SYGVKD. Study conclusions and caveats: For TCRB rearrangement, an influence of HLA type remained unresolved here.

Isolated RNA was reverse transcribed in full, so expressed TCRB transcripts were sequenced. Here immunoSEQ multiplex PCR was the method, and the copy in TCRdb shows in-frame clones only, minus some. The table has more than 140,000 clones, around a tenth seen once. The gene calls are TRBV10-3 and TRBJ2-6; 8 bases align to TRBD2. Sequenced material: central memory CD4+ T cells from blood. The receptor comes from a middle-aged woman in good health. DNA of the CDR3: TGTGCCATCAGTGACCCCGGGGGGGTTGGGGCCAACGTCCTGACTTTC. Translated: CAISDPGGVGANVLTF.